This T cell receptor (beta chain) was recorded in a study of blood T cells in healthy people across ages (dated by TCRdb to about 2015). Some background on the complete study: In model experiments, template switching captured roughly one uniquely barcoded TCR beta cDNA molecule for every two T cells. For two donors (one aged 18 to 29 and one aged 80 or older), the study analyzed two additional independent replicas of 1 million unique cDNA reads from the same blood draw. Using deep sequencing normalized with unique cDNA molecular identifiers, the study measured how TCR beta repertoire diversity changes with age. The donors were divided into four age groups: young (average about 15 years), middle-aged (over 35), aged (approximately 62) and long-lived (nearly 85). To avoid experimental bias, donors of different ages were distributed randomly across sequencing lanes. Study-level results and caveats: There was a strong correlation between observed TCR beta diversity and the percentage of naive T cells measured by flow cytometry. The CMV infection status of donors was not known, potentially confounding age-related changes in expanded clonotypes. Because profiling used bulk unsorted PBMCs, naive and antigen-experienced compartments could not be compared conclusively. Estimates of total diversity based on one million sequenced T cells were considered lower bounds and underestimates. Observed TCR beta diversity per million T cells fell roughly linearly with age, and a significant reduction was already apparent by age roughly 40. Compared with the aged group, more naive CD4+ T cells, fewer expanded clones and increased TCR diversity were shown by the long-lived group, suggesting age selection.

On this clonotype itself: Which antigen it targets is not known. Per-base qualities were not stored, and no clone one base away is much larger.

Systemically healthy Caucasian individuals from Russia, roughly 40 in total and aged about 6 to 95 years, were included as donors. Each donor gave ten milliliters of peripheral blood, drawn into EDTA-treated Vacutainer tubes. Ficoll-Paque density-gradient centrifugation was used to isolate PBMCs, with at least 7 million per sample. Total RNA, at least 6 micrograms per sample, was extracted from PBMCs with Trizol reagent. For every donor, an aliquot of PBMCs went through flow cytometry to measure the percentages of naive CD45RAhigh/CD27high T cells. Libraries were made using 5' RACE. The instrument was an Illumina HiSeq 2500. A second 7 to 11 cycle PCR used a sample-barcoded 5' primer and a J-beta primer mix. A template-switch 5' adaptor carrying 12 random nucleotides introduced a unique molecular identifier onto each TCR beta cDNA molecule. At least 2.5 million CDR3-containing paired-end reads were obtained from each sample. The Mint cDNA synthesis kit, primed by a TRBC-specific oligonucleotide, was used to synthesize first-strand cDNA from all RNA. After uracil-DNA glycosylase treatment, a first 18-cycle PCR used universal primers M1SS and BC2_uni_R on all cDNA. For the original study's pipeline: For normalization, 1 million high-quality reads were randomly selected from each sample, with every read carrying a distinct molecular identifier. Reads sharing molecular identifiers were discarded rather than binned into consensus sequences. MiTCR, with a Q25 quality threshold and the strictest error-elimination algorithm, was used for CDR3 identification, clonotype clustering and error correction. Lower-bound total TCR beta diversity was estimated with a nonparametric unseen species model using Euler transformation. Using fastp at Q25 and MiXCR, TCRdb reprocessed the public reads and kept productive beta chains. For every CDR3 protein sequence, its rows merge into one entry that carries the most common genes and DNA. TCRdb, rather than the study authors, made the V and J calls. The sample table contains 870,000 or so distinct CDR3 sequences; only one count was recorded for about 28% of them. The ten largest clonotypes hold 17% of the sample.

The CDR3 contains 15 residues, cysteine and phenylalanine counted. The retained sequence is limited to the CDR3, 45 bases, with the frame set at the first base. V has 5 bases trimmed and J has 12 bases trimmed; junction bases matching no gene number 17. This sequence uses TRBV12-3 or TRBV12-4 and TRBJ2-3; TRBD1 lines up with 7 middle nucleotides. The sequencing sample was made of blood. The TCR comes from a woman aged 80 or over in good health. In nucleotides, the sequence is TGTGCCAGCAGTCGCGGACAGGCGAGCACAGATGCACAGTATTTT. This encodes CASSRGQASTDAQYF.